These 22 T cell receptor beta chains share one sample of origin, sequenced in a study of naive and memory T cell subsets. Both TRBC1 and TRBC2 were covered by a beta constant-region primer of two equimolar oligonucleotides. TCRdb itself ran the UMI-ligation and nested PCR reads through MiXCR, one entry per CDR3 protein. The table includes some 100,000 distinct CDR3 sequences, roughly 7% detected once. The sample was central memory CD4+ T cells from blood. All receptors come from a human donor in good health.

This clonotype is classed as medium-sized. This chain links TRBV5-1 with TRBJ2-3, with 9 nucleotides matching TRBD1. Unmatched junction bases numbered 2, after V lost 4 bases and J lost 5 bases. Germline assignment: CDR1 SGHRS and CDR2 YFSETQ. The CDR3 length is 13 residues. The CDR3, as DNA: TGCGCCAGCAGCGTGGACAGGGGAGATACGCAGTATTTT. It yields the protein CASSVDRGDTQYF.

This clonotype has ten or more counts. The chain joins TRBV6-4 to TRBJ2-1, with 10 bases lining up with TRBD1. From germline, CDR1 is MRHNA and CDR2 SNTAGT. The CDR3 runs 17 residues. The J segment lost 5 bases and the V segment lost 7 bases, leaving 14 bases of the junction unmatched. DNA of the CDR3: TGTGCCAGCAACGGACAGGGGGAAGAGTATTGGGACAATGAGCAGTTCTTC. Translating gives CASNGQGEEYWDNEQFF.

This clonotype has at least ten counts. The chain employs TRBV5-6 and TRBJ1-5; D is uncertain. The ends were cut back, 1 base at V and 5 bases at J, with 10 bases in the middle. Per germline, CDR1 SGHDT and CDR2 YYEEEE. CDR3 length: 14 amino acids. The CDR3: CASSLYGIHQPQHF. The DNA for the CDR3 is TGTGCCAGCAGCTTGTACGGGATCCATCAGCCCCAGCATTTT.

V usage is TRBV30 and J usage is TRBJ1-1; a possible D gene is TRBD1 (5 bases). Germline CDR1 is GTSNPN and CDR2 is SVGIG (reference sequence). The CDR3 is 12 amino acids. Trimming stripped 5 bases from V and 6 bases from J, with 13 bases between. CDR3 nucleotides: TGTGCCTGGGCTAAGGGGATCGCTGAAGCTTTCTTT. Translated: CAWAKGIAEAFF.

This clonotype was detected many times. V and J are TRBV4-3 and TRBJ2-2, with unresolved D. Germline CDR1 is LGHNA and CDR2 is YSLEER. Trimming removed 6 bases at V and 0 bases at J, with 14 bases between. CDR3 length: 16 amino acids. The CDR3 loop is CASRTIRNTNTGELFF. The CDR3 nucleotides read TGCGCCAGCAGGACCATTAGAAACACGAACACCGGGGAGCTGTTTTTT.

This chain's CDR3 is CASSRGRAVKETQYF. The CDR3 DNA sequence: TGTGCCAGCAGTCGCGGAAGGGCGGTGAAAGAGACCCAGTACTTC. The V call is TRBV6-2 or TRBV6-3, the J call TRBJ2-5; D remains unclear. The length of the CDR3 is 15 residues. Trimming left V 5 bases short and J 3 bases short, with 16 bases between. The V gene's germline CDR1 is MNHEY and CDR2 SVGEGT.

A few counts support this clonotype. CDR3 region: CASSLALGTDYEQYF. CDR3 sequence (DNA): TGTGCCAGCAGCTTAGCCTTGGGGACAGACTACGAGCAGTACTTC. The chain carries TRBV7-8 and TRBJ2-7, with TRBD1 matching over 7 bases. CDR1 is SGHVS and CDR2 is FQNEAQ in the germline V gene. V lost 0 bases, J lost 3 bases, and 5 bases stayed unmatched. The CDR3 is 15 residues long.

The gene calls are TRBV12-3 or TRBV12-4 and TRBJ2-7, with 12 bases matching TRBD2. V shed 4 bases and J 5 bases; nucleotides not matched to a gene: 12. The CDR3 is made up of 17 amino acids. The CDR3 nucleotides are TGTGCCAGCAGTTCGATACTCCGGACTAGCGGGGACCACGAGCAGTACTTC. Protein product: CASSSILRTSGDHEQYF.

This clonotype was seen at least ten times. The chain combines TRBV20-1 with TRBJ2-3, with 7 bases aligning to TRBD1. With 8 bases clipped from V and 6 bases from J, the junction kept 11 bases outside the gene matches. Germline V lookup: CDR1 DFQATT, CDR2 SNEGSKA (reference sequence). CDR3 size: 13 residues. In nucleotides, the CDR3 is TGCAGTTTTCCCGACAGGGCCACGGATACGCAGTATTTT. Protein: CSFPDRATDTQYF.

In its sample, this clonotype was seen many times. The chain uses TRBV24-1 and TRBJ2-3, with TRBD2 matching over 7 bases. Germline CDR1 KGHDR, CDR2 SFDVKD. This CDR3 has 16 residues. Losses at the gene ends were 2 bases for V and 1 base for J; bases not matched to a gene: 5. CDR3 sequence (DNA): TGTGCCACCAGTGATTATAAGGCGGGGGGCACAGATACGCAGTATTTT. It translates to CATSDYKAGGTDTQYF.

The V call is TRBV29-1, the J call TRBJ2-1; TRBD2 is a possible D gene (5 bases). This CDR3 comprises 16 residues. Trimming removed 6 bases at V and 2 bases at J, with 20 bases between. Looked up from germline, CDR1 is SQVTM and CDR2 is ANQGSEA. Here the CDR3 DNA reads TGCAGCGTGGGCGGGCTAGCCGGCTTGACCTACAATGAGCAGTTCTTC. It translates to CSVGGLAGLTYNEQFF.

This clonotype was recorded many times. This chain joins TRBV7-2 and TRBJ1-6; D may be TRBD1 (6 bases). Trimming took off 9 bases at V and 6 bases at J, with 27 bases between the two ends. Germline V CDR1 and CDR2: SGHTA, FQGNSA. The CDR3 runs 18 residues. CDR3 amino acids: CARPDRRGPRPFNSPLHF. The CDR3 DNA reads as TGTGCCAGGCCCGATCGGCGGGGGCCCCGGCCCTTTAATTCACCCCTCCACTTT.

The rearrangement joins TRBV27 to TRBJ2-7; 9 bases agree with TRBD2. V was pared by 0 bases and J by 3 bases, with 3 bases of the junction left unmatched. CDR1 and CDR2 (germline): MNHEY, SMNVEV (reference sequence). The CDR3 consists of 15 residues. The CDR3 reads CASSLSRGGVYEQYF. The CDR3 region has the DNA TGTGCCAGCAGTTTATCGCGGGGGGGCGTCTACGAGCAGTACTTC.

At least ten counts were recorded for this clonotype. The V and J genes are TRBV7-2 and TRBJ1-6; D remains unclear. Germline-derived CDR1 and CDR2 are SGHTA and FQGNSA. The V end lost 1 base, the J end lost 5 bases, and 9 bases lay between the germline ends. The CDR3 consists of 15 residues. The CDR3 DNA follows: TGTGCCAGCAGCTTAGGCATCTTTAATAATTCACCCCTCCACTTT. Residues: CASSLGIFNNSPLHF.

This clonotype has a count of ten or more. The chain combines TRBV10-3 with TRBJ1-1; possibly TRBD1 for D (5 bases). In germline, CDR1 is ENHRY, CDR2 SYGVKD. The CDR3 extends over 15 amino acids. V shed 0 bases and J shed 1 base, with 9 bases lying between them. CDR3 region: CAISESLGPNTEAFF. Written as DNA, the CDR3 is TGTGCCATCAGTGAGTCCCTGGGGCCGAACACTGAAGCTTTCTTT.

Note on this clonotype: The junction differs from germline at one of its ends, possibly a read error. The DNA of the CDR3 is TGTGCCAGCAGCCGGTGGACAGGGAACCTCTTC. This encodes CASSRWTGNLF. The rearrangement links TRBV5-8 to TRBJ1-2, with TRBD1 identical over 8 bases. This CDR3 comprises 11 residues. Germline V gene sequence: CDR1 SGHTS, CDR2 YDEGEE.

The V call is TRBV10-3, the J call TRBJ2-1; D possibly corresponds to TRBD1 (6 bases). V was clipped by 0 bases and J by 7 bases, with 13 bases between them. Germline CDR1 and CDR2: ENHRY and SYGVKD. The CDR3 sequence is 15 residues long. CDR3 sequence reads: CAISESKQGNNEQFF. In nucleotides, the CDR3 is TGTGCCATCAGTGAGTCGAAGCAGGGGAATAATGAGCAGTTCTTC.

The V gene is TRBV11-2, the J gene TRBJ2-1; 8 bases match TRBD2. The germline V gene encodes CDR1 SGHAT and CDR2 FQNNGV. The CDR3 spans 20 residues. Unmatched junction bases numbered 18, after V lost 5 bases and J lost 0 bases. The CDR3 DNA follows: TGTGCCAGCAGCGGCCGGTTTCGAGCGGGGGTCCTGAGCTCCTACAATGAGCAGTTCTTC. Amino acid sequence: CASSGRFRAGVLSSYNEQFF.

This clonotype was seen many times. The chain combines TRBV12-3 or TRBV12-4 with TRBJ1-1, with D maybe TRBD1 (5 bases). CDR3 length: 12 residues. V shed 2 bases and J shed 6 bases, with 7 bases lying between them. CDR3 DNA: TGTGCCAGCAGTTTATGGGGCCCTGAAGCTTTCTTT. This codes for CASSLWGPEAFF.

This clonotype was found many times. The V call is TRBV2, the J call TRBJ2-3; D is unclear. From germline, CDR1 is SNHLY and CDR2 FYNNEI. Trimming took 7 bases from V and 0 from J, leaving 11 bases between them. The CDR3 runs 14 residues. CDR3 sequence (DNA): TGTGCCAGCAAAGACTGGGGAAGCACAGATACGCAGTATTTT. The encoded protein is CASKDWGSTDTQYF.

The chain employs TRBV3-1 and TRBJ2-1; TRBD2 aligns across 7 bases. Germline V lookup: CDR1 LGHDT, CDR2 YNNKEL (reference sequence). The CDR3 extends over 14 amino acids. V shed 2 bases, J shed 10 bases, and the junction held 8 bases outside the gene matches. CDR3 in amino acids: CASSQLGTNQEQFF. CDR3 in DNA: TGTGCCAGCAGCCAACTTGGGACTAATCAGGAGCAGTTCTTC.

This clonotype was observed at least ten times. The chain is built from TRBV30 and TRBJ1-1; possible D gene TRBD1, 6 bases. CDR1 and CDR2 (germline): GTSNPN, SVGIG (reference sequence). The CDR3 covers 13 residues. V was clipped by 3 bases and J by 5 bases, with 13 bases between them. DNA for the CDR3: TGTGCCTGGAGCGCAGGGGAAGGAACTGAAGCTTTCTTT. Translation gives CAWSAGEGTEAFF.